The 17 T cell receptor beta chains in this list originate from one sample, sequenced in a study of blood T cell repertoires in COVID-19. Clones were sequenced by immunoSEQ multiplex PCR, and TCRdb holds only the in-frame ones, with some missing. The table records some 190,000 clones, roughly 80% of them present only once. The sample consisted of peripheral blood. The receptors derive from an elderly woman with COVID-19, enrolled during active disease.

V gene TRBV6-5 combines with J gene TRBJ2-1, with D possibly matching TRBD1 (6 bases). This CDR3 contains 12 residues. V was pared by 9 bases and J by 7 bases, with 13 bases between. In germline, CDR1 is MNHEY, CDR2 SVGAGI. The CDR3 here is CASTGMGNEQFF. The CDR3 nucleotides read TGTGCCAGTACAGGGATGGGGAATGAGCAGTTCTTC.

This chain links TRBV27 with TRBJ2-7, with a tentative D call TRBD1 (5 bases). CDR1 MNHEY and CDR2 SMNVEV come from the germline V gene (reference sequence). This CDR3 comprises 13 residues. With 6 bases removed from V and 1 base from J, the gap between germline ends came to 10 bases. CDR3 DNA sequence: TGTGCCAGCAGCCACCAGGGATCCTACGAGCAGTACTTC. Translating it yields CASSHQGSYEQYF.

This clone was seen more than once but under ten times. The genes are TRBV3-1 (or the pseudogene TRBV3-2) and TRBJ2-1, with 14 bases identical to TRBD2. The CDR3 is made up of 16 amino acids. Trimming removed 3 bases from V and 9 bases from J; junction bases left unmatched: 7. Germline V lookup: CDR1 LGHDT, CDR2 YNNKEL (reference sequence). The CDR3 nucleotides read TGTGCCAGCAGCCACACTGGACTAGCGGGAGGAGGTGAGCAGTTCTTC. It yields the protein CASSHTGLAGGGEQFF.

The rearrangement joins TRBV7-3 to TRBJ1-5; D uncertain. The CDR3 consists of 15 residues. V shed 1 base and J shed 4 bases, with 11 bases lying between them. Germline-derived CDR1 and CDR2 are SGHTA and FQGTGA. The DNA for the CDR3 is TGTGCCAGCAGCTTAATAGCGGGTCCAAATCAGCCCCAGCATTTT. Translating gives CASSLIAGPNQPQHF.

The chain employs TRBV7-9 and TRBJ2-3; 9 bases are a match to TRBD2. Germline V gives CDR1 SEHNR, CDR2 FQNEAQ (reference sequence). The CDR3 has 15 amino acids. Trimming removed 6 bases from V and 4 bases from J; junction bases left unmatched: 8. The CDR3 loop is CASRKTSGDADTQYF. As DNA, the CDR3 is TGTGCCAGCAGGAAGACTAGCGGAGACGCAGATACGCAGTATTTT.

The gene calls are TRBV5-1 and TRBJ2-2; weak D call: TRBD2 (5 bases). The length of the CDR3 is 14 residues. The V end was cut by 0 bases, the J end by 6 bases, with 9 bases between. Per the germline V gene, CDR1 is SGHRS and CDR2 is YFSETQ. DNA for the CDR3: TGCGCCAGCAGCTTGGAAGGGAGCTCCGGGGAGCTGTTTTTT. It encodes CASSLEGSSGELFF.

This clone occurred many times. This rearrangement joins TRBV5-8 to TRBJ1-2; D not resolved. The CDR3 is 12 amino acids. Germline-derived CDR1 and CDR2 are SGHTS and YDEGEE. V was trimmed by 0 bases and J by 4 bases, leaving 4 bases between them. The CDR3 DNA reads TGTGCCAGCAGCTTGGACGGCTATGGCTACACCTTC. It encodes CASSLDGYGYTF. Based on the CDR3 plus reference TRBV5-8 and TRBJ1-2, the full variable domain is EAGVTQSPTHLIKTRGQQATLRCSPISGHTSVYWYQQALGLGLQFLLWYDEGEERNRGNFPPRFSGRQFPNYSSELNVNALELEDSALYLCASSLDGYGYTFGSGTRLTVV.

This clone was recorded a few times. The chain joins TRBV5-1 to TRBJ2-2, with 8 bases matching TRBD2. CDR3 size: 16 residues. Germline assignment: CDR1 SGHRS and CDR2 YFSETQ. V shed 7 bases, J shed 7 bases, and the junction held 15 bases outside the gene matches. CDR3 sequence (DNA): TGCGCCAGCGCCATCTCGGCGGGGGGCGCAGACGGGGAGCTGTTTTTT. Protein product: CASAISAGGADGELFF. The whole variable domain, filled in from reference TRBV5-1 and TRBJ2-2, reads KAGVTQTPRYLIKTRGQQVTLSCSPISGHRSVSWYQQTPGQGLQFLFEYFSETQRNKGNFPGRFSGRQFSNSRSEMNVSTLELGDSALYLCASAISAGGADGELFFGEGSRLTVL.

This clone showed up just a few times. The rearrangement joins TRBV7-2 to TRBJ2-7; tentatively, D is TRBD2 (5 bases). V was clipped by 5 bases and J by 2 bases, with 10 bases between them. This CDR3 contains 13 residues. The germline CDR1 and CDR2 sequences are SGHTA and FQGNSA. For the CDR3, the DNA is TGTGCCAGCAGCCCGGACTTCACCTACGAGCAGTACTTC. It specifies CASSPDFTYEQYF. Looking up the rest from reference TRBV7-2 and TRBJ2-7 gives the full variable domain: GAGVSQSPSNKVTEKGKDVELRCDPISGHTALYWYRQSLGQGLEFLIYFQGNSAPDKSGLPSDRFSAERTGGSVSTLTIQRTQQEDSAVYLCASSPDFTYEQYFGPGTRLTVT.

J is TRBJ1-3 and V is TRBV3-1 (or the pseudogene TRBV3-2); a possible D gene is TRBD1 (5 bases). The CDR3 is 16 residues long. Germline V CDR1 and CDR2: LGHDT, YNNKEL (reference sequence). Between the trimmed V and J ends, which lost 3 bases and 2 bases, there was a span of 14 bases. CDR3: CASSHGPQATGNTIYF. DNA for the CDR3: TGTGCCAGCAGCCATGGTCCACAGGCCACTGGAAACACCATATATTTT.

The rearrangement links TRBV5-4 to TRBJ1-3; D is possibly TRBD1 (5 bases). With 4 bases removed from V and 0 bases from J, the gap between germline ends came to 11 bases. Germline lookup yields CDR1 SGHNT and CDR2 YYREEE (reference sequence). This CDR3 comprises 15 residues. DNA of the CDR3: TGTGCCAGCAGCGAAAAGACAGTCTCTGGAAACACCATATATTTT. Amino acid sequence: CASSEKTVSGNTIYF.

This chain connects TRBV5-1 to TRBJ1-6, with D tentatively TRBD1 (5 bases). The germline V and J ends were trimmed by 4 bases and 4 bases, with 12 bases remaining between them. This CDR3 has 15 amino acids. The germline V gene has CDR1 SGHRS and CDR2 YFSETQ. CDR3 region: CASSERQGYNSPLHF. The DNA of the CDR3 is TGCGCCAGCAGCGAACGTCAGGGATATAATTCACCCCTCCACTTT.

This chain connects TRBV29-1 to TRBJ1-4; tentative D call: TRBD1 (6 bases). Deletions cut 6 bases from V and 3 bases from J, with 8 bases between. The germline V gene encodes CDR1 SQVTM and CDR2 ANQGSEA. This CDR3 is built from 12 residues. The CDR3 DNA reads TGCAGCGTGCGGGGGCCTAATGAAAAACTGTTTTTT. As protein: CSVRGPNEKLFF.

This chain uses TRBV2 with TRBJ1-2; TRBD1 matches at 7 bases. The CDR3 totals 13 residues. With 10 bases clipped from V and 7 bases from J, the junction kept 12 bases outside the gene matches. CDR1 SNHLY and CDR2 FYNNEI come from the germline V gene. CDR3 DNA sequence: TGTGCCACCACCACAGGGGTAGGATCTGGCTACACCTTC. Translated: CATTTGVGSGYTF.

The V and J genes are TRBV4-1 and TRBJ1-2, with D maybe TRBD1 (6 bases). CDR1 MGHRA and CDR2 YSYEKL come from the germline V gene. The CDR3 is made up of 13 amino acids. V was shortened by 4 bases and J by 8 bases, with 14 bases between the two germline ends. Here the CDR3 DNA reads TGCGCCAGCAGCCGAGGGACACTTGGCGGCTACACCTTC. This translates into CASSRGTLGGYTF.

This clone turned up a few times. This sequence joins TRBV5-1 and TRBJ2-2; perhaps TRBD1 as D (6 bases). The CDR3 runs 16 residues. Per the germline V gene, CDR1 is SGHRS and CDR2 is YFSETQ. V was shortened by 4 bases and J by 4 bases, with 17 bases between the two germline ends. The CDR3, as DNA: TGCGCCAGCAGCACCGGACAGCTTCGTACCACCGGGGAGCTGTTTTTT. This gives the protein CASSTGQLRTTGELFF.

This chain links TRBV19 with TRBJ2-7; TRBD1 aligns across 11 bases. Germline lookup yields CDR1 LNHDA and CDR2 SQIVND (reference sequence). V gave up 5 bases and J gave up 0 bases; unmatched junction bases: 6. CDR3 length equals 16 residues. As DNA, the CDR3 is TGTGCCAGTAGTGAGACCGGGACAGGGGGCTCCTACGAGCAGTACTTC. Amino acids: CASSETGTGGSYEQYF.